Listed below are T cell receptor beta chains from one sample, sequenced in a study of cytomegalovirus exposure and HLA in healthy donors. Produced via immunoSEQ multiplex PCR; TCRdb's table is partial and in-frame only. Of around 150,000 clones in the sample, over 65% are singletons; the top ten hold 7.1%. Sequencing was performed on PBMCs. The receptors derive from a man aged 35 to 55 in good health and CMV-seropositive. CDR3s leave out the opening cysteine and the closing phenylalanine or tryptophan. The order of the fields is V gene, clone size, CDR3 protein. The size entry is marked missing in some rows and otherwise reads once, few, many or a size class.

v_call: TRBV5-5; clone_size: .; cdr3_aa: ASSLVSPNTEAF
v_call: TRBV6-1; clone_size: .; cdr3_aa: ASSVQGNQPQH
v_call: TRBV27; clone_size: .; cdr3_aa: ASSLSGQGLKTQY
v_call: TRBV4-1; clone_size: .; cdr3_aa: ASSQVRGTAYEQY
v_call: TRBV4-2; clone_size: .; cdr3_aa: ASSLQTGEVGYT
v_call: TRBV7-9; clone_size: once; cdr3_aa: ASSLRGQGRLNTEAF
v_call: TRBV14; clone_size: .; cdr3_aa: ASSRGFSYEQY
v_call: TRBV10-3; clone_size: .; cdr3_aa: AIRTGNYGYT
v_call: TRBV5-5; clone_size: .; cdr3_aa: ASSPPDAGGYT
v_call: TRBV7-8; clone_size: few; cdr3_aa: ASSLARLRGGSYEQY
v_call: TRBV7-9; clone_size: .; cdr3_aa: ASSTAGWPDTQY
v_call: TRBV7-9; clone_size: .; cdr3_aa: ASSPRLAGGPNTGELF
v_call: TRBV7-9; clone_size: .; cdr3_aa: ASSLGGGDGYT
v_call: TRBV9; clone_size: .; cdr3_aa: ASSVEGSGAYEQY
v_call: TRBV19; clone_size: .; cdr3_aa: ASTLEVFNYGYT
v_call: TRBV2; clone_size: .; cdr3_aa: ASSGDRGLYEQY
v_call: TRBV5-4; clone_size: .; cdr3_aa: ASSRLQGALETQY
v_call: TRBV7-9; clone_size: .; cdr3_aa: SSSSPGGGSYEQY
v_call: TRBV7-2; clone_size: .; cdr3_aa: ASSTFGGYT
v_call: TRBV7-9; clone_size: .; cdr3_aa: ASSSLTGRNTEAF
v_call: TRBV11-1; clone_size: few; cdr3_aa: ASSSTGHFYEQY
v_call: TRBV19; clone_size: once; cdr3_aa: ASSIDRWAGGEAF
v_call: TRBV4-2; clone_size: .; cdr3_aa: ASSSRQGSYEQY
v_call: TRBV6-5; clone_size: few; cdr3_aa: ASSPTGVTYNEQF
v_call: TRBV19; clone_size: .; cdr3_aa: ASSMGRLNTEAF
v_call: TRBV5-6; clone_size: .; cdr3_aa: ASSLVAGAGELF
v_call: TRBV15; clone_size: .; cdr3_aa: ATSRDSGITEAF
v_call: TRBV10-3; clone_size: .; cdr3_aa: AISERRGNTGELF
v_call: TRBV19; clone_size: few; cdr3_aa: ASPRTGALPGVPQH
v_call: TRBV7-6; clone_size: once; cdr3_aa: ASSLAVAGGSSSYEQY